These T cell receptor beta chains were read from a single sample in a study of radiotherapy plus CTLA-4 blockade in lung cancer. Libraries were prepared by immunoSEQ multiplex PCR; TCRdb keeps only in-frame clonotypes and omits some of them. The sample consists of about 60,000 clones, 70% to 80% of them appearing once. This specimen consisted of peripheral blood, obtained from a patient treated with radiotherapy plus ipilimumab. The receptors shown here come from a human donor with non-small cell lung cancer who had a partial response to radiotherapy plus ipilimumab. Both conserved end residues are part of each CDR3. D genes are given only for firm matches. The listing skips clone size in some rows; elsewhere it reads once, few, many or a size class.

J: TRBJ2-2; D: TRBD1; size: .; V: TRBV18; CDR3: CASSPRTGDTGELFF; DNA: TGTGCCAGCTCACCAAGGACAGGGGATACCGGGGAGCTGTTTTTT
J: TRBJ1-1; D: .; size: .; V: TRBV27; CDR3: CASSLVTGGTEAFF; DNA: TGTGCCAGCAGTTTGGTAACGGGAGGAACTGAAGCTTTCTTT
J: TRBJ2-3; D: .; size: .; V: TRBV5-1; CDR3: CASSLGSRGDTQYF; DNA: TGCGCCAGCAGCTTGGGATCCAGGGGAGATACGCAGTATTTT
J: TRBJ1-1; D: .; size: .; V: TRBV7-3; CDR3: CASSLRGDTEAFF; DNA: TGTGCCAGCAGCCTTCGCGGGGACACTGAAGCTTTCTTT
J: TRBJ2-6; D: TRBD1; size: .; V: TRBV6-1; CDR3: CATGTGATGANVLTF; DNA: TGTGCCACCGGGACAGGGGCCACTGGGGCCAACGTCCTGACTTTC
J: TRBJ2-7; D: .; size: .; V: TRBV6-1; CDR3: CASSEARYSPLYEQYF; DNA: TGTGCCAGCAGTGAAGCCCGCTATTCCCCTCTATACGAGCAGTACTTC
J: TRBJ2-5; D: TRBD2; size: .; V: TRBV19; CDR3: CASSMLLAGGETQYF; DNA: TGTGCCAGTAGTATGTTACTAGCGGGGGGAGAGACCCAGTACTTC
J: TRBJ2-1; D: .; size: .; V: TRBV19; CDR3: CASRQLASANEQFF; DNA: TGTGCCAGTAGGCAGCTAGCGTCAGCAAATGAGCAGTTCTTC
J: TRBJ1-4; D: .; size: .; V: TRBV5-1; CDR3: CASSLDRPNEKLFF; DNA: TGCGCCAGCAGCTTAGACAGACCGAATGAAAAACTGTTTTTT
J: TRBJ2-5; D: .; size: .; V: TRBV6-5; CDR3: CASSYSTGSETQYF; DNA: TGTGCCAGCAGTTACTCAACAGGGTCGGAGACCCAGTACTTC
J: TRBJ1-1; D: .; size: .; V: TRBV7-2; CDR3: CASSPGGAGNTEAFF; DNA: TGTGCCAGCAGCCCGGGGGGGGCGGGGAACACTGAAGCTTTCTTT
J: TRBJ2-7; D: .; size: .; V: TRBV7-6; CDR3: CASSIGGGQSYEQYF; DNA: TGTGCCAGCAGCATTGGAGGGGGACAGTCCTACGAGCAGTACTTC
J: TRBJ1-1; D: .; size: .; V: TRBV19; CDR3: CASSIDQVVTEAFF; DNA: TGTGCCAGTAGTATCGACCAGGTGGTGACTGAAGCTTTCTTT
J: TRBJ2-1; D: .; size: .; V: TRBV7-9; CDR3: CASSLDLGGYNEQFF; DNA: TGTGCCAGCAGCTTAGACCTGGGGGGCTACAATGAGCAGTTCTTC
J: TRBJ2-7; D: TRBD2; size: once; V: TRBV25-1; CDR3: CASSEIWGGEQYF; DNA: TGTGCCAGCAGTGAGATTTGGGGGGGCGAGCAGTACTTC
J: TRBJ2-7; D: TRBD2; size: .; V: TRBV25-1; CDR3: CASSFGGEQYF; DNA: TGTGCCAGCAGCTTCGGGGGGGAGCAGTACTTC
J: TRBJ1-3; D: .; size: .; V: TRBV14; CDR3: CASSTNQGLSSGNTIYF; DNA: TGTGCCAGCAGCACCAATCAGGGGCTGAGTTCTGGAAACACCATATATTTT
J: TRBJ2-5; D: .; size: .; V: TRBV18; CDR3: CASSPEGETQYF; DNA: TGTGCCAGCTCACCGGAGGGAGAGACCCAGTACTTC
J: TRBJ1-4; D: .; size: few; V: TRBV6-1; CDR3: CASSRDHRYEKLFF; DNA: TGTGCCAGCAGCCGGGATCATCGGTATGAAAAACTGTTTTTT
J: TRBJ2-1; D: TRBD2; size: .; V: TRBV27; CDR3: CASSSGGGYNEQFF; DNA: TGTGCCAGCAGTTCCGGGGGGGGGTACAATGAGCAGTTCTTC
J: TRBJ1-4; D: .; size: .; V: TRBV19; CDR3: CASSTGAFNEKLFF; DNA: TGTGCCAGTAGTACAGGGGCGTTTAATGAAAAACTGTTTTTT
J: TRBJ1-2; D: .; size: .; V: TRBV11-2; CDR3: CASSLALKRSGGYTF; DNA: TGTGCCAGCAGCTTAGCCTTGAAACGGTCGGGGGGCTACACCTTC
J: TRBJ1-1; D: .; size: .; V: TRBV19; CDR3: CASRSLGGDPEAFF; DNA: TGTGCCAGTAGGTCATTGGGGGGGGACCCTGAAGCTTTCTTT
J: TRBJ2-1; D: TRBD2; size: few; V: TRBV19; CDR3: CASSKGGGNSYNEQFF; DNA: TGTGCCAGTAGTAAAGGCGGGGGAAACTCCTACAATGAGCAGTTCTTC
J: TRBJ2-1; D: TRBD2; size: .; V: TRBV13; CDR3: CASSAGLAENNEQFF; DNA: TGTGCCAGCAGCGCGGGACTAGCGGAGAACAATGAGCAGTTCTTC
J: TRBJ2-7; D: .; size: .; V: TRBV27; CDR3: CASSEAEEIYEQYF; DNA: TGTGCCAGCAGCGAAGCGGAGGAGATCTACGAGCAGTACTTC